This T cell receptor beta chain derives from a study of cytomegalovirus exposure and HLA in healthy donors. The PCR used 60 Vbeta and 13 Jbeta primers. Profiled with immunoSEQ multiplex PCR; TCRdb holds only in-frame clones, not every one. The sample lists 130,000 to 150,000 clones, 60% to 85% occurring once. The receptor was derived from a male donor in good health and CMV-seropositive. The specimen sequenced was PBMCs.

The CDR3 loop is CASSFSGFSTEAFF. In DNA, the CDR3 is TGTGCCAGCAGTTTCTCGGGATTTAGCACTGAAGCTTTCTTT. The V call is TRBV27, the J call TRBJ1-1, with no clear D. Deletions cut 3 bases from V and 4 bases from J, with 12 bases between. CDR3 length: 14 residues. Germline CDR1 and CDR2: MNHEY and SMNVEV (reference sequence).